At least ten counts were recorded for the clone carrying this T cell receptor (beta chain). One end of the junction is discordant with germline, which a read error may explain. The entry originates in a study of regulatory T cells in long-lasting Graves disease. With iRepertoire HTBI primers and Arm-PCR of CDR3 regions, TCR beta libraries were built. One entry per CDR3 protein, called by TCRdb with MiXCR from the multiplex PCR reads. The sample includes some 250,000 distinct CDR3 sequences, roughly 18% of them seen just once. Time point reported: newly diagnosed GD, antithyroid drugs for less than 3 months. PBMCs provided the RNA from which the TCR library was made. The CDR3 has 15 residues. CDR1 and CDR2 from the germline V gene are MGHRA and YSYEKL. These data are also associated with another study on T cells in Graves' hyperthyroidism and ophthalmopathy.

The sequence was collected from a woman aged 25 to 45 with Graves disease. This material consisted of peripheral blood mononuclear cells (PBMCs), taken at new diagnosis, from a patient treated with antithyroid drugs. The gene calls are TRBV4-1 and TRBJ1-5; D is possibly TRBD1 (5 bases). CDR3 in amino acids: CASSHVTGSYQPQHF. In nucleotides, the CDR3 is TGTGCCAGCAGCCATGTCACAGGCTCGTATCAGCCCCAGCATTTT.